Shown below are 2 T cell receptor beta chains from a single sample sequenced in a study of blood T cell repertoires in COVID-19. Produced via immunoSEQ multiplex PCR; TCRdb's table is partial and in-frame only. The table shows 70,000 to 95,000 clones, with approximately 90% occurring only once. The sequenced sample consisted of peripheral blood. Source of these receptors: a man aged 45-65 years with acute or convalescent COVID-19.

This rearrangement joins TRBV4-1 to TRBJ1-1, with D possibly matching TRBD1 (6 bases). V shed 6 bases and J shed 1 base, with 9 bases lying between them. CDR1 is MGHRA and CDR2 is YSYEKL in the germline V gene. The CDR3 covers 13 residues. CDR3 sequence: CASRLQGNTEAFF. The CDR3 DNA reads as TGCGCCAGCAGATTACAGGGGAACACTGAAGCTTTCTTT.

The chain recombines TRBV5-4 with TRBJ2-5; possibly TRBD2 for D (5 bases). The CDR3 spans 16 residues. Germline V lookup: CDR1 SGHNT, CDR2 YYREEE (reference sequence). V lost 2 bases and J lost 2, with 16 bases in between. CDR3 nucleotides: TGTGCCAGCAGCTTAGGACCTAGCATATTACAAGAGACCCAGTACTTC. It codes for CASSLGPSILQETQYF.